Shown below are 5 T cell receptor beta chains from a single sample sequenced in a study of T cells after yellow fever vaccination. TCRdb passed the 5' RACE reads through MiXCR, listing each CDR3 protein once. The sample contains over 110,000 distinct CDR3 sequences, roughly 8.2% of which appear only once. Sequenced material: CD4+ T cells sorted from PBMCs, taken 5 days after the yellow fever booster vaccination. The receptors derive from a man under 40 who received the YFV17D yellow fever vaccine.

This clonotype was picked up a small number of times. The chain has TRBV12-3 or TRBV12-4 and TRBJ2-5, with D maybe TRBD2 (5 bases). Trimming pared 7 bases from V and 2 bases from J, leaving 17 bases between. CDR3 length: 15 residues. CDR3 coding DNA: TGTGCCAGCATTGCGGGCTGGTTTTGGCAAGAGACCCAGTACTTC. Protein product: CASIAGWFWQETQYF.

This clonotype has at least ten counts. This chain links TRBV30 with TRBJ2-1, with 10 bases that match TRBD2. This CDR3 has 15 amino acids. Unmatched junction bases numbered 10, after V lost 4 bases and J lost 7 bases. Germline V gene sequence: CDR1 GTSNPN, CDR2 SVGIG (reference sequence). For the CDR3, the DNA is TGTGCCTGGACCCCCAGCGGGAGGGCCATAAATGAGCAGTTCTTC. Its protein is CAWTPSGRAINEQFF.

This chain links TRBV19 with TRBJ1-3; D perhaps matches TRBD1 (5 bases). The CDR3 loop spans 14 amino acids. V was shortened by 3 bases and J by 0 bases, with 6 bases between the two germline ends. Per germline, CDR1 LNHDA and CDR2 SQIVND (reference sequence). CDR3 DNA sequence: TGTGCCAGTAGTATGACAGCCTCTGGAAACACCATATATTTT. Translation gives CASSMTASGNTIYF.

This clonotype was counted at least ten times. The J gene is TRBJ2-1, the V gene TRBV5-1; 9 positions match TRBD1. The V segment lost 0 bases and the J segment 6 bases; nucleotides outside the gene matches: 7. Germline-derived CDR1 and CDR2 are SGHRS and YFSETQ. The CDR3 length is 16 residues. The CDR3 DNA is TGCGCCAGCAGCTTGGCGAGGACAGGGGCGGGCAATGAGCAGTTCTTC. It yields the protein CASSLARTGAGNEQFF.

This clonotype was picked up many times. CDR3: CSANPGTTKNIQYF. CDR3 DNA sequence: TGCAGTGCTAATCCCGGGACGACCAAAAACATTCAGTACTTC. The chain combines TRBV20-1 with TRBJ2-4; the D gene could be TRBD1 or TRBD2 (5 bases each). V lost 4 bases, J lost 2 bases, and 12 bases lay in between. The CDR3 length is 14 residues. Looked up from germline, CDR1 is DFQATT and CDR2 is SNEGSKA (reference sequence).